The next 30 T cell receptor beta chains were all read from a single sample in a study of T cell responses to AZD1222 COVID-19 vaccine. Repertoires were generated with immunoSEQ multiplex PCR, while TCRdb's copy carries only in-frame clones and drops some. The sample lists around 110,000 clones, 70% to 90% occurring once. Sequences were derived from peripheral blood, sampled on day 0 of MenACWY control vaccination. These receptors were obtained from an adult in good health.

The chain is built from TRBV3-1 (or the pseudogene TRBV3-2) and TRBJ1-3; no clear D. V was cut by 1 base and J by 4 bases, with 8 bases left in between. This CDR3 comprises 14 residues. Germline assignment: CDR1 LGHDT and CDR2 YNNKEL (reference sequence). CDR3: CASSQGQSGNTIYF. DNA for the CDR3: TGTGCCAGCAGCCAAGGGCAGTCAGGAAACACCATATATTTT.

CDR3 in amino acids: CASSQGLLAGGFHEQYF. The CDR3 DNA reads TGCGCCAGCAGCCAAGGCTTACTAGCGGGGGGGTTCCACGAGCAGTACTTC. This sequence joins TRBV4-1 and TRBJ2-7; 13 bases line up with TRBD2. This CDR3 spans 17 amino acids. The J segment lost 5 bases and the V segment lost 1 base, leaving 8 bases of the junction unmatched. Germline lookup yields CDR1 MGHRA and CDR2 YSYEKL.

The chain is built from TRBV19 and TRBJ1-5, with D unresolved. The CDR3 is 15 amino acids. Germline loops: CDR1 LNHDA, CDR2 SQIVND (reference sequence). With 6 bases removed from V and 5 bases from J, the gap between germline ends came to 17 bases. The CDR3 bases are TGTGCCAGTAGACCCCTACTCCCACAAGATCAGCCCCAGCATTTT. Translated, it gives CASRPLLPQDQPQHF.

The CDR3 DNA follows: TGTGCCAGCAGCGTAGGCAGAAGGAACACTGAAGCTTTCTTT. Translated, it gives CASSVGRRNTEAFF. J is TRBJ1-1 and V is TRBV9, with D hard to call. The CDR3 totals 14 residues. The germline CDR1 and CDR2 sequences are SGDLS and YYNGEE. V lost 0 bases and J 1 base, leaving 7 bases between the germline ends.

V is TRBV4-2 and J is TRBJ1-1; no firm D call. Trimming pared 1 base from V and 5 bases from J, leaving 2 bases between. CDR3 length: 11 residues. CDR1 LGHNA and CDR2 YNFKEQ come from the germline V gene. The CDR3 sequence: CASSQGTEAFF. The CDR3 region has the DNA TGTGCCAGCAGCCAAGGAACTGAAGCTTTCTTT.

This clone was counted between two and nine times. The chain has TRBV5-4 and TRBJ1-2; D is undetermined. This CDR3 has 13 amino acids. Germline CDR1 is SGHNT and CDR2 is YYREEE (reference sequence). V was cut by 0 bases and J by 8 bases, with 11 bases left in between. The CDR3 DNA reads TGTGCCAGCAGCTTGGTAGGGTACAGCGGCTACACCTTC. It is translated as CASSLVGYSGYTF. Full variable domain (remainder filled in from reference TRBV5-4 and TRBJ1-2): ETGVTQSPTHLIKTRGQQVTLRCSSQSGHNTVSWYQQALGQGPQFIFQYYREEENGRGNFPPRFSGLQFPNYSSELNVNALELDDSALYLCASSLVGYSGYTFGSGTRLTVV.

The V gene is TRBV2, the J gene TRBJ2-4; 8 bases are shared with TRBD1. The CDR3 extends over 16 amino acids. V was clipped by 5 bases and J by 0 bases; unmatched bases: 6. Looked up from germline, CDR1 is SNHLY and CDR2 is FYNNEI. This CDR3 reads CASSTGQGLAKNIQYF. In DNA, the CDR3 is TGTGCCAGCAGTACAGGACAGGGTCTAGCCAAAAACATTCAGTACTTC.

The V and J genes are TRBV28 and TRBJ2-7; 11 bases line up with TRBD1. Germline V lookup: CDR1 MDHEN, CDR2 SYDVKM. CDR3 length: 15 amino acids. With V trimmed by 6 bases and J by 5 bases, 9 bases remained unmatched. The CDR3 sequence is CASRQDRGQFDEQYF. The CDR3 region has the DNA TGTGCCAGCAGACAGGACAGGGGGCAGTTCGACGAGCAGTACTTC.

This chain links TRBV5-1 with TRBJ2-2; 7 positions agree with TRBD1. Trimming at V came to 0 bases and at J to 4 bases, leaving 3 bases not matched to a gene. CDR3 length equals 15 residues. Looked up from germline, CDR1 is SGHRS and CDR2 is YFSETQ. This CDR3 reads CASSLAGQSTGELFF. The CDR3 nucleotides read TGCGCCAGCAGCTTGGCGGGACAGTCCACCGGGGAGCTGTTTTTT.

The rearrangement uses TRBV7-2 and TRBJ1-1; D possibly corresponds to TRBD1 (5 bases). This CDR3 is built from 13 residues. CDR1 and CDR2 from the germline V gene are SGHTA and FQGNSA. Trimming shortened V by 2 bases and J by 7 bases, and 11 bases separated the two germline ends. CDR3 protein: CASSLRAGIEAFF. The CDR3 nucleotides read TGTGCCAGCAGCTTAAGGGCAGGGATTGAAGCTTTCTTT.

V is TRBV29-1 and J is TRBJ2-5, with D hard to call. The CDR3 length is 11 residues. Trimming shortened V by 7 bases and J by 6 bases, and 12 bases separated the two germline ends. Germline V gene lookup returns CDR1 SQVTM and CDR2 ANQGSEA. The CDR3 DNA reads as TGCAGCGCTCTCGACCTGAAGACCCAGTACTTC. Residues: CSALDLKTQYF.

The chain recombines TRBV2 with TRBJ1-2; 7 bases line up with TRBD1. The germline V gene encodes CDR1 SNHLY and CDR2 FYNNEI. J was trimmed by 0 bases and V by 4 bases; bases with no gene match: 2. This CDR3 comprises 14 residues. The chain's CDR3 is CASSAGQPNYGYTF. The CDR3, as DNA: TGTGCCAGCAGTGCGGGACAGCCTAACTATGGCTACACCTTC.

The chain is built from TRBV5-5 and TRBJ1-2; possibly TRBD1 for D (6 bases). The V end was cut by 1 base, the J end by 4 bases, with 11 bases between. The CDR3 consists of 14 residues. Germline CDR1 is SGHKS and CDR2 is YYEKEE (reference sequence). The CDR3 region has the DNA TGTGCCAGCAGCTTGCGGACAGAGGGCTATGGCTACACCTTC. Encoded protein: CASSLRTEGYGYTF.

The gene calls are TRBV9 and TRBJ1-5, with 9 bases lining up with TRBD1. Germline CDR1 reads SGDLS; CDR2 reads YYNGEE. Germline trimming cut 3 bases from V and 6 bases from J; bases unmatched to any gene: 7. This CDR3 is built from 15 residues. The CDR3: CASSATGGAGQPQHF. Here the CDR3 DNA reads TGTGCCAGCAGCGCAACAGGGGGCGCGGGTCAGCCCCAGCATTTT.

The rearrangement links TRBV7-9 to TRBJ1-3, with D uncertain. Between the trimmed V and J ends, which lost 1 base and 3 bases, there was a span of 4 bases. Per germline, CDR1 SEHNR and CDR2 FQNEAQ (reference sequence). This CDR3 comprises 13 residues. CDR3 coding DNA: TGTGCCAGCAGCTTAGGCATTGGAAACACCATATATTTT. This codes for CASSLGIGNTIYF.

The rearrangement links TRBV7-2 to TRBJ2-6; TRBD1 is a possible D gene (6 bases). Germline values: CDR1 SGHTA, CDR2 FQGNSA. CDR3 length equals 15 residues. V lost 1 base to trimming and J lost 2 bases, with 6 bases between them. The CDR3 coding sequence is TGTGCCAGCAGCTTAGGGGGGCCTGGGGCCAACGTCCTGACTTTC. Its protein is CASSLGGPGANVLTF.

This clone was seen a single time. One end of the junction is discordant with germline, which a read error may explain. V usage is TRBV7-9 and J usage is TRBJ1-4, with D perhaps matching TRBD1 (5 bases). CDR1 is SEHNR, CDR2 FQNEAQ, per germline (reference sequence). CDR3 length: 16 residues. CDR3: CASSPQGFLAKEKLFF. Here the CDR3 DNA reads TGTGCCAGCAGCCCCCAGGGTTTTCTTGCTAAGGAAAAACTGTTTTTT.

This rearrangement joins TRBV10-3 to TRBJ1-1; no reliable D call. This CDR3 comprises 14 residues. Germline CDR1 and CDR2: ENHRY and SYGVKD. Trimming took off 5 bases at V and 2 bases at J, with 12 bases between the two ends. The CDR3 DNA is TGTGCCATCAGTCCCCCTAACCGAAACACTGAAGCTTTCTTT. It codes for CAISPPNRNTEAFF.

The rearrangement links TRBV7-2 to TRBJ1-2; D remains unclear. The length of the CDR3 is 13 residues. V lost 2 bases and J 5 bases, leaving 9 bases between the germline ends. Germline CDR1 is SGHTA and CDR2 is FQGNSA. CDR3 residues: CASSLKTQYGYTF. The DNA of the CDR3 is TGTGCCAGCAGCTTAAAAACCCAATATGGCTACACCTTC.

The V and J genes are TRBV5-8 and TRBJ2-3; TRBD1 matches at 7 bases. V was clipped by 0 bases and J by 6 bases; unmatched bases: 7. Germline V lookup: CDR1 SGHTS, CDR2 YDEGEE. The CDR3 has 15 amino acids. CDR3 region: CASSLAPGGGDTQYF. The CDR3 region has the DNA TGTGCCAGCAGCTTGGCCCCAGGGGGTGGGGATACGCAGTATTTT.

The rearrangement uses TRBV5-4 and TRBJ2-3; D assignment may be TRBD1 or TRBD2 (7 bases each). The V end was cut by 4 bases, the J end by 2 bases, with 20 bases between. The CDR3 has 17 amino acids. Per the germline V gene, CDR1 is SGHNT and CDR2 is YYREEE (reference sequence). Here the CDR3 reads CASSDRASGVPTDTQYF. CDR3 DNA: TGTGCCAGCAGCGACAGGGCTAGCGGCGTACCCACAGATACGCAGTATTTT.

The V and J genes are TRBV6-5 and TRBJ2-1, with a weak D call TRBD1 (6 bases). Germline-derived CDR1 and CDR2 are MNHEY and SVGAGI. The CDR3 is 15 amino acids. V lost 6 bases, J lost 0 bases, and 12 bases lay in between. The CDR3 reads CASRTDRSSYNEQFF. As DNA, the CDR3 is TGTGCCAGCAGGACTGACAGGAGCTCCTACAATGAGCAGTTCTTC.

The CDR3 here is CSVVPSSSSIYEQYF. The DNA of the CDR3 is TGCAGCGTTGTACCAAGCTCCTCATCGATCTACGAGCAGTACTTC. This rearrangement joins TRBV29-1 to TRBJ2-7; D not certain. The germline V gene has CDR1 SQVTM and CDR2 ANQGSEA. Trimming took 4 bases from V and 3 from J, leaving 19 bases between them. This CDR3 is 15 amino acids long.

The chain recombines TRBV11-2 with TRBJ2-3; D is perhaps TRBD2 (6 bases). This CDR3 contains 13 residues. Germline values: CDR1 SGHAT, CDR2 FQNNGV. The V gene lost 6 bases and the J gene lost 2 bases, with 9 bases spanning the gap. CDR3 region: CASSSGHTDTQYF. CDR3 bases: TGTGCCAGCAGTAGCGGCCACACAGATACGCAGTATTTT.

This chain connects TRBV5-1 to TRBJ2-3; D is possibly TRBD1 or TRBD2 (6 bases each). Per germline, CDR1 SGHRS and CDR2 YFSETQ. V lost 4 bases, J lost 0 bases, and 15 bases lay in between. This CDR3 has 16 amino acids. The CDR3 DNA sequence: TGCGCCAGCAGCGAGGGGGTAGCGGTAAGCACAGATACGCAGTATTTT. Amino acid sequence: CASSEGVAVSTDTQYF.

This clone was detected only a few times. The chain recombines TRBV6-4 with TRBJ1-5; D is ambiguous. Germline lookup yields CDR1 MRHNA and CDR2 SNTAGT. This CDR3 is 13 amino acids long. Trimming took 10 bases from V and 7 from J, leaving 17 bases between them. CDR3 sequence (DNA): TGTGCCAATCCAGAGCCAGGAAACCAGCCCCAGCATTTT. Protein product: CANPEPGNQPQHF.

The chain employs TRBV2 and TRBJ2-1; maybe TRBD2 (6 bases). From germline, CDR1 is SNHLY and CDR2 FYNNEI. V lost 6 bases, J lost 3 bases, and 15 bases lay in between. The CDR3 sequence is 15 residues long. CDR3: CASRPGTSRYNEQFF. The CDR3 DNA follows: TGTGCCAGCAGACCCGGGACTTCGCGCTACAATGAGCAGTTCTTC.

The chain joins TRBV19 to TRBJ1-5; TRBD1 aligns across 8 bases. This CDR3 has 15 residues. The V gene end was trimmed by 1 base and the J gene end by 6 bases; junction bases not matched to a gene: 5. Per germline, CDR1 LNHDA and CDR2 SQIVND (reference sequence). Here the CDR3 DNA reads TGTGCCAGTAGTATAGGCCAGGGGGCTGGTCAGCCCCAGCATTTT. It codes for CASSIGQGAGQPQHF.

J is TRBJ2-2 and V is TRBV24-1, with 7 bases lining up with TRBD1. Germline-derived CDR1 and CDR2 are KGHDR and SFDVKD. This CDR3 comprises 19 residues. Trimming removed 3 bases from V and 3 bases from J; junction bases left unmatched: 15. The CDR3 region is CATSDPRIGTGVDTGELFF. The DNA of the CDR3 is TGTGCCACCAGTGATCCTCGGATAGGCACAGGGGTGGACACCGGGGAGCTGTTTTTT.

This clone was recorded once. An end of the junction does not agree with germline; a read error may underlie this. The CDR3 nucleotides read TGTGCCAGTAGTATAGCGAATACCGGGGAGCTGTTTTTT. As protein: CASSIANTGELFF. The chain links TRBV19 to TRBJ2-2, with no clear D. Per germline, CDR1 LNHDA and CDR2 SQIVND (reference sequence). The length of the CDR3 is 13 residues.